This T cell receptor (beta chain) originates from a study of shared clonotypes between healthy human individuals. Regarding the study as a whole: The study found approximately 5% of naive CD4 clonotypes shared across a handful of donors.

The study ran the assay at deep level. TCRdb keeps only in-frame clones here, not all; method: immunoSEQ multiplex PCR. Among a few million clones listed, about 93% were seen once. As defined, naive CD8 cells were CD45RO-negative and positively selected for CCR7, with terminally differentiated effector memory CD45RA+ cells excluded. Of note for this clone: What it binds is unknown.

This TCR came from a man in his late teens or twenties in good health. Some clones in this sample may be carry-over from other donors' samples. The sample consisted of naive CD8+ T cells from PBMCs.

CDR3 nucleotide sequence: TGTGCCAGCAGCCAAAACGGGGAGCTGTTTTTT. Protein sequence: CASSQNGELFF. This chain uses TRBV4-2 with TRBJ2-2; D is undetermined. V gave up 2 bases and J gave up 7 bases, with 2 bases separating them. This CDR3 spans 11 amino acids. The germline gives CDR1 LGHNA, CDR2 YNFKEQ.